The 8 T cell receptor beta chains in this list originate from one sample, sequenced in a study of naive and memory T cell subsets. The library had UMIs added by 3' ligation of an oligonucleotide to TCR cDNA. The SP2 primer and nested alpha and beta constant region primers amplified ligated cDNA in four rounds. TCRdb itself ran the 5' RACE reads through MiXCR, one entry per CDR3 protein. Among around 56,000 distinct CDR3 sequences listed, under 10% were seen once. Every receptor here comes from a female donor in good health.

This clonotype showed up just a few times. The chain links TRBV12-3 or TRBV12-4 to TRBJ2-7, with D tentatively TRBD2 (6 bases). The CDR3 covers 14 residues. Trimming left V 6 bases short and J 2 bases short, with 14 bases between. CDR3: CASRAVGSPYEQYF. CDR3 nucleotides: TGTGCCAGCAGGGCGGTCGGGAGTCCCTACGAGCAGTACTTC.

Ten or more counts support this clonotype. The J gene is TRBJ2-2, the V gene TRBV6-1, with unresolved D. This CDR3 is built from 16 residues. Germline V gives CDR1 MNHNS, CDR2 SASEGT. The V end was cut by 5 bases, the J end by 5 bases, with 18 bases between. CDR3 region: CASSIYYSPLTGELFF. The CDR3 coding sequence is TGTGCCAGCAGTATTTATTATTCGCCTTTAACCGGGGAGCTGTTTTTT.

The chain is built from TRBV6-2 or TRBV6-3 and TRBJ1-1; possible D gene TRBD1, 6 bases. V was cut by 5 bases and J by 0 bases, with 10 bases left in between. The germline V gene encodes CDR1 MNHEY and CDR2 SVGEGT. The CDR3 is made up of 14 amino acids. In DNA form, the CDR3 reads TGTGCCAGCAGTAAAACAGGGTTGAACACTGAAGCTTTCTTT. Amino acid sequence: CASSKTGLNTEAFF.

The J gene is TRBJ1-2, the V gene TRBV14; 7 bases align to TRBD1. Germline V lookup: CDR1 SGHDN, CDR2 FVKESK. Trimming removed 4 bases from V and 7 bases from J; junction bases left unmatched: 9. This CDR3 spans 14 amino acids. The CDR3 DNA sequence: TGTGCCAGCAGCCGCGGACAGGTGAATCGTGGCTACACCTTC. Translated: CASSRGQVNRGYTF. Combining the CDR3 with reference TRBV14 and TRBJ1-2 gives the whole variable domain EAGVTQFPSHSVIEKGQTVTLRCDPISGHDNLYWYRRVMGKEIKFLLHFVKESKQDESGMPNNRFLAERTGGTYSTLKVQPAELEDSGVYFCASSRGQVNRGYTFGSGTRLTVV.

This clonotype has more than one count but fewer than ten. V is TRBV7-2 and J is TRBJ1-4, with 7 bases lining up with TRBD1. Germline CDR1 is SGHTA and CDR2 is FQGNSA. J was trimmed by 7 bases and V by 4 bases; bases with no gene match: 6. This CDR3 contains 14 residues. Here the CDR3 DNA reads TGTGCCAGCAGCTCAGCGGGACAGTCTGAAAAACTGTTTTTT. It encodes CASSSAGQSEKLFF.

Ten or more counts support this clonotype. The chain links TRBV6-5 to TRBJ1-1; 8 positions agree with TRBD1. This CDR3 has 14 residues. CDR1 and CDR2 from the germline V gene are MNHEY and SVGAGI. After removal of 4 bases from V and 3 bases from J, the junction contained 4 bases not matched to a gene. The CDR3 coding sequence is TGTGCCAGCAGTTGGACGGACAGGGACACTGAAGCTTTCTTT. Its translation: CASSWTDRDTEAFF.

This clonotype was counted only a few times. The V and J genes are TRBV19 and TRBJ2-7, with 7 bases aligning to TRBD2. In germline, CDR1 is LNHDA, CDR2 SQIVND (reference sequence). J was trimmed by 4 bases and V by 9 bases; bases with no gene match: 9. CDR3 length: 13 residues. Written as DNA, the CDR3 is TGTGCCAGCCTGGGAGGGGAGTCTTACGAGCAGTACTTC. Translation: CASLGGESYEQYF.

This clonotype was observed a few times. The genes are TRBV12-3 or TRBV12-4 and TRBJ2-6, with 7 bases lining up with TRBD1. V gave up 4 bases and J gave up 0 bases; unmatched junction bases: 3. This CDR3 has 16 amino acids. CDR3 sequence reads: CASSWDRSSGANVLTF. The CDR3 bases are TGTGCCAGCAGTTGGGACAGAAGCTCTGGGGCCAACGTCCTGACTTTC.